The clone carrying this T cell receptor beta chain has a single count. Its antigen remains unidentified. The sample comes from a study of cytomegalovirus exposure and HLA in healthy donors. About the research overall: Samples from HLA-typed donors yielded 65 million to 90 million unique TCRs in an early data release. Whole-study results and caveats: What a later analysis reportedly showed was that an Asian-associated ancestry cluster had fewer N-insertions than the roughly 720-donor mean.

In germline, CDR1 is SGDLS, CDR2 YYNGEE. V was trimmed by 1 base and J by 4 bases, leaving 14 bases between them. The CDR3 contains 15 residues. The PCR employed 60 Vbeta primers together with 13 Jbeta primers. The table came from immunoSEQ multiplex PCR; TCRdb's copy has only in-frame clones and leaves some out. The repertoire holds 150,000 to 200,000 clones, with around 80% as singletons. This sequence joins TRBV9 and TRBJ1-2; perhaps TRBD1 as D (6 bases). The sample taken for sequencing was PBMCs. The source is a woman aged 40 to 55 in good health and CMV-seronegative. For the CDR3, the DNA is TGTGCCAGCAGCGTACAGACAGGAGGTCCCTATGGCTACACCTTC. Protein product: CASSVQTGGPYGYTF.